Listed here are 31 T cell receptor beta chains from one sample, sequenced in a study of read filtering for tumor transcriptome and immune sequencing. From roughly 400 ng of RNA, a library with molecular barcoded alpha/delta and beta/gamma adaptors was made. TCRdb analysed the reads with MiXCR anew, one entry per CDR3 protein. The sample lists 39,000 or so distinct CDR3 sequences; roughly an eighth were seen once. Sequenced sample: a population of CD138-negative cells sorted from bone marrow. These receptors were obtained from a donor at least 40 years old with multiple myeloma.

In regard to this clonotype: A much larger clone is a single base away; this may be a read error. J is TRBJ1-1 and V is TRBV12-3 or TRBV12-4; D unclear. The CDR3 spans 14 residues. The CDR3 protein is CASRFMGMNTEAFF. The DNA for the CDR3 is TGTGCCAGCCGTTTCATGGGGATGAACACTGAAGCTTTCTTT.

About this clonotype: The junction departs from the called germline gene at one end, perhaps through a read error. This chain connects TRBV28 to TRBJ1-3; no reliable D call. From germline, CDR1 is MDHEN and CDR2 SYDVKM. The CDR3 runs to 13 residues. The CDR3 here is CVSILGSGNTIYF. DNA of the CDR3: TGTGTCAGCATTCTGGGCTCTGGAAACACCATATATTTT.

Concerning this clonotype itself: An end of the junction differs from the germline gene, which may be a read error. The V and J genes are TRBV4-2 and TRBJ2-2; no clear D gene. The germline CDR1 and CDR2 sequences are LGHNA and YNFKEQ. This CDR3 comprises 12 residues. This chain's CDR3 is CAGSQGDGELFF. CDR3 nucleotides: TGTGCCGGCAGCCAAGGAGACGGGGAGCTGTTTTTT.

This clonotype was seen repeatedly, ten times or more. The genes are TRBV7-2 and TRBJ2-1; D might be TRBD1 (6 bases). CDR1 SGHTA and CDR2 FQGNSA come from the germline V gene. The CDR3 is 16 residues long. V dropped 4 bases and J dropped 4 bases, with 17 bases sitting between them. The CDR3 protein is CASSYQPGEWYNEQFF. For the CDR3, the DNA is TGTGCCAGCAGCTACCAACCAGGGGAATGGTACAATGAGCAGTTCTTC.

This clonotype came up many times. The chain uses TRBV5-1 and TRBJ2-1; 9 bases are a match to TRBD1. This CDR3 has 15 amino acids. The J segment lost 9 bases and the V segment lost 3 bases, leaving 10 bases of the junction unmatched. Germline values: CDR1 SGHRS, CDR2 YFSETQ. CDR3 sequence (DNA): TGCGCCAGCAGCTCCACCGGGACAGGGTTTGGTGAGCAGTTCTTC. Translating gives CASSSTGTGFGEQFF.

In regard to this clonotype: One end of the junction fails to match germline, which may point to a read error. The gene calls are TRBV18 and TRBJ1-2; D gene unclear. CDR1 KGHSH and CDR2 LQKENI come from the germline V gene. CDR3 length: 16 amino acids. The CDR3 is CASSRAPSPSNYGYTF. The CDR3 DNA reads TGTGCAAGCTCACGTGCCCCCAGTCCCTCTAACTATGGCTACACCTTC. Complete variable domain (other parts from reference TRBV18 and TRBJ1-2): NAGVMQNPRHLVRRRGQEARLRCSPMKGHSHVYWYRQLPEEGLKFMVYLQKENIIDESGMPKERFSAEFPKEGPSILRIQQVVRGDSAAYFCASSRAPSPSNYGYTFGSGTRLTVV.

This clonotype was picked up many times. The chain recombines TRBV24-1 with TRBJ2-2, with 10 bases fitting TRBD1. Germline V gene lookup returns CDR1 KGHDR and CDR2 SFDVKD. V was clipped by 4 bases and J by 5 bases; unmatched bases: 6. The CDR3 runs 16 residues. The CDR3 sequence: CATSDPGQGETGELFF. The CDR3 nucleotides are TGTGCCACCAGTGACCCCGGACAGGGGGAAACCGGGGAGCTGTTTTTT.

In this sample, this clonotype turned up many times. The chain joins TRBV30 to TRBJ2-6; D is perhaps TRBD1 or TRBD2 (6 bases each). The V end lost 8 bases, the J end lost 6 bases, and 17 bases lay between the germline ends. The CDR3 totals 14 residues. CDR1 and CDR2 from the germline V gene are GTSNPN and SVGIG (reference sequence). CDR3 sequence: CAAPGAPPANVLTF. CDR3 DNA: TGTGCCGCCCCGGGGGCTCCCCCGGCCAACGTCCTGACTTTC.

This clonotype was seen repeatedly, ten times or more. The chain employs TRBV21-1 and TRBJ1-1; no DNA check was done on the table's D call, TRBD1. TRBV21-1 is deemed a pseudogene. There are 15 residues in the CDR3. CDR3 coding DNA: TGTGCCAGCAGCCCCCGGGACAGCATGAACACTGAAGCTTTCTTT. Translation gives CASSPRDSMNTEAFF.

This clonotype has at least ten counts. The chain is built from TRBV6-5 and TRBJ2-7; 12 bases fit TRBD2. V trimming: 7 bases; J trimming: 4 bases; junction bases outside the gene matches: 8. Germline V gene data show CDR1 as MNHEY and CDR2 as SVGAGI. This CDR3 region has 15 residues. The DNA for the CDR3 is TGTGCCAGCACACACGGACTAGCGGGACCTTACGAGCAGTACTTC. It specifies CASTHGLAGPYEQYF.

This clonotype was observed at least ten times. The chain has TRBV20-1 and TRBJ1-4; 7 bases are shared with TRBD1. Germline-derived CDR1 and CDR2 are DFQATT and SNEGSKA (reference sequence). V lost 6 bases to trimming and J lost 7 bases; unmatched junction nucleotides: 8. The CDR3 has 13 amino acids. As DNA, the CDR3 is TGCAGTGCACCGAACAGGGGAGCTGAAAAACTGTTTTTT. This encodes CSAPNRGAEKLFF.

Many counts were recorded for this clonotype. This chain uses TRBV7-2 with TRBJ2-3; 7 bases fit TRBD2. The CDR3 is made up of 15 amino acids. V gave up 5 bases and J gave up 6 bases; unmatched junction bases: 11. Germline values: CDR1 SGHTA, CDR2 FQGNSA. The CDR3 coding sequence is TGTGCCAGCAGCACCCTAGGGCGGGAGTATGATACGCAGTATTTT. This codes for CASSTLGREYDTQYF.

In its sample, this clonotype was seen many times. The V gene is TRBV5-4, the J gene TRBJ2-5; a possible D gene is TRBD1 (5 bases). V was shortened by 5 bases and J by 5 bases, with 16 bases between the two germline ends. The CDR3 runs to 14 residues. CDR1 is SGHNT, CDR2 YYREEE, per germline (reference sequence). The chain's CDR3 is CASRLWGLLETQYF. In DNA, the CDR3 is TGTGCCAGCAGGCTGTGGGGCCTTTTGGAGACCCAGTACTTC. The complete variable domain, with remaining parts taken from reference TRBV5-4 and TRBJ2-5, reads ETGVTQSPTHLIKTRGQQVTLRCSSQSGHNTVSWYQQALGQGPQFIFQYYREEENGRGNFPPRFSGLQFPNYSSELNVNALELDDSALYLCASRLWGLLETQYFGPGTRLLVL.

This clonotype occurred many times. The chain employs TRBV4-1 and TRBJ2-7; D not certain. The germline V gene has CDR1 MGHRA and CDR2 YSYEKL. Trimming pared 4 bases from V and 5 bases from J, leaving 15 bases between. The CDR3 runs 14 residues. In DNA form, the CDR3 reads TGCGCCAGCAGCCGAGGTAGTGCCCTAGACGAGCAGTACTTC. Translating gives CASSRGSALDEQYF.

This clonotype was detected many times. With a much larger clone just one base away, this may be a read error. The rearrangement joins TRBV7-2 to TRBJ2-7, with D uncertain. The CDR3 is 15 residues long. V lost 5 bases and J 3 bases, leaving 17 bases between the germline ends. The germline V gene has CDR1 SGHTA and CDR2 FQGNSA. In nucleotides, the CDR3 is TGTGCCAGCAGCCCCCACTCCTCCCGCCACTACGAGCAGTACTTC. It codes for CASSPHSSRHYEQYF. The complete variable domain, with remaining parts taken from reference TRBV7-2 and TRBJ2-7, reads GAGVSQSPSNKVTEKGKDVELRCDPISGHTALYWYRQSLGQGLEFLIYFQGNSAPDKSGLPSDRFSAERTGGSVSTLTIQRTQQEDSAVYLCASSPHSSRHYEQYFGPGTRLTVT.

DNA of the CDR3: TGTGCCACCAGTGGTAGCGGGAGTGGCTCAGATACGCAGTATTTT. Residues: CATSGSGSGSDTQYF. J is TRBJ2-3 and V is TRBV24-1; 9 bases are shared with TRBD2. The CDR3 sequence is 15 residues long. Germline assignment: CDR1 KGHDR and CDR2 SFDVKD. The junction had 6 bases not matched to a gene; V was cut back by 5 bases and J by 4 bases.

This clonotype was recorded many times. V is TRBV20-1 and J is TRBJ1-1, with D unclear. This CDR3 comprises 13 residues. Per the germline V gene, CDR1 is DFQATT and CDR2 is SNEGSKA (reference sequence). With 3 bases removed from V and 6 bases from J, the gap between germline ends came to 14 bases. The CDR3, as DNA: TGCAGTGCTAGGGGTCGGGGTGGGGCTGAAGCTTTCTTT. Its protein product is CSARGRGGAEAFF.

Many counts were recorded for this clonotype. This chain uses TRBV15 with TRBJ1-5, with TRBD1 identical over 9 bases. V lost 4 bases, J lost 1 base, and 2 bases stayed unmatched. Germline CDR1 is LNHNV and CDR2 is YYDKDF (reference sequence). The CDR3 has 15 residues. This CDR3 reads CATSTGQGSNQPQHF. The DNA for the CDR3 is TGTGCCACCAGCACCGGACAGGGGAGCAATCAGCCCCAGCATTTT.

This clonotype was picked up many times. The J gene is TRBJ2-7, the V gene TRBV7-9; D gene unclear. V shed 4 bases and J shed 4 bases, with 5 bases lying between them. The V gene's germline CDR1 is SEHNR and CDR2 FQNEAQ (reference sequence). The CDR3 spans 11 residues. The CDR3 region has the DNA TGTGCCAGCAGCTCGAGGTACGAGCAGTACTTC. It translates to CASSSRYEQYF.

This clonotype was counted ten times or more. V gene TRBV29-1 combines with J gene TRBJ2-2; D gene ambiguous. The V gene's germline CDR1 is SQVTM and CDR2 ANQGSEA. The CDR3 sequence is 11 residues long. CDR3 DNA sequence: TGCAGGGAACCCTTAGGTTTGGAGCTGTTTTTT. This encodes CREPLGLELFF.

This clonotype was seen at least ten times. This chain links TRBV20-1 with TRBJ2-1; D is perhaps TRBD1 or TRBD2 (7 bases each). V lost 3 bases and J lost 12, with 21 bases in between. The V gene's germline CDR1 is DFQATT and CDR2 SNEGSKA (reference sequence). This CDR3 contains 14 residues. The CDR3 region is CSARLDRDYRGQFF. The CDR3, as DNA: TGCAGTGCTAGGCTTGATAGGGACTACAGGGGGCAGTTCTTC.

This clonotype has a handful of counts. The CDR3 region is CASSYNLPPYNEQFF. CDR3 bases: TGTGCCAGCAGTTACAATCTACCCCCTTACAATGAGCAGTTCTTC. The chain joins TRBV6-6 to TRBJ2-1, with D unresolved. CDR3 length: 15 amino acids. V was pared by 2 bases and J by 4 bases, with 12 bases between. From germline, CDR1 is MNHNY and CDR2 SVGAGI (reference sequence).

This clonotype was observed at least ten times. This sequence joins TRBV27 and TRBJ1-2, with a tentative D call TRBD1 (5 bases). Deletions cut 5 bases from V and 6 bases from J, with 16 bases between. Germline CDR1 is MNHEY and CDR2 is SMNVEV (reference sequence). The CDR3 covers 14 residues. For the CDR3, the DNA is TGTGCCAGCAGTCTCCGGGACGCCGGGGATGGCTACACCTTC. The encoded protein is CASSLRDAGDGYTF.

This clonotype was seen repeatedly, ten times or more. J is TRBJ2-7 and V is TRBV20-1, with 11 positions matching TRBD2. V dropped 1 base and J dropped 6; count of bases not matched to a gene: 11. The CDR3 is 16 residues long. The germline gives CDR1 DFQATT, CDR2 SNEGSKA (reference sequence). The CDR3 protein is CSARALLSGRAFEQYF. CDR3 coding DNA: TGCAGTGCTAGAGCCCTCCTTAGCGGGAGGGCCTTCGAGCAGTACTTC.

This clonotype appeared many times. This chain links TRBV12-3 or TRBV12-4 with TRBJ1-1, with D maybe TRBD1 (5 bases). The CDR3 is 14 amino acids. V was shortened by 5 bases and J by 3 bases, with 13 bases between the two germline ends. CDR3 coding DNA: TGTGCCAGCAGTCCCGGACACCAGGACACTGAAGCTTTCTTT. Protein: CASSPGHQDTEAFF.

V and J are TRBV20-1 and TRBJ1-1; 8 bases map to TRBD1. V lost 6 bases, J lost 11 bases, and 20 bases stayed unmatched. CDR1 is DFQATT and CDR2 is SNEGSKA in the germline V gene (reference sequence). This CDR3 spans 15 amino acids. CDR3 in DNA: TGCAGTGCCCAGGACAGGGTGGGGGATGAGACAGACGCTTTCTTT. It specifies CSAQDRVGDETDAFF.

This clonotype was recorded at least ten times. J is TRBJ1-1 and V is TRBV11-2; D remains ambiguous. This CDR3 comprises 14 residues. CDR1 is SGHAT, CDR2 FQNNGV, per germline. V gave up 3 bases and J gave up 3 bases, with 11 bases separating them. CDR3 amino acids: CASSFPPVDTEAFF. The DNA for the CDR3 is TGTGCCAGCAGCTTCCCCCCGGTGGACACTGAAGCTTTCTTT.

Ten or more counts support this clonotype. J is TRBJ2-1 and V is TRBV28; TRBD2 aligns across 14 bases. The CDR3 spans 17 residues. V dropped 7 bases and J dropped 1; count of bases not matched to a gene: 6. Germline V lookup: CDR1 MDHEN, CDR2 SYDVKM. This CDR3 is CASNGLAGGLSYNEQFF. The CDR3 DNA is TGTGCCAGCAATGGACTAGCGGGAGGACTTTCCTACAATGAGCAGTTCTTC.

This clonotype was counted many times. The chain couples TRBV7-2 to TRBJ1-5; no reliable D call. Trimming took off 0 bases at V and 5 bases at J, with 5 bases between the two ends. CDR1 is SGHTA and CDR2 is FQGNSA in the germline V gene. There are 13 residues in the CDR3. The CDR3 DNA follows: TGTGCCAGCAGCTTAGCATGGGATCAGCCCCAGCATTTT. Amino acid sequence: CASSLAWDQPQHF. Together with reference TRBV7-2 and TRBJ1-5, the CDR3 gives the full variable domain: GAGVSQSPSNKVTEKGKDVELRCDPISGHTALYWYRQSLGQGLEFLIYFQGNSAPDKSGLPSDRFSAERTGGSVSTLTIQRTQQEDSAVYLCASSLAWDQPQHFGDGTRLSIL.

Many counts were recorded for this clonotype. The V gene is TRBV7-9, the J gene TRBJ2-2; no reliable D call. Trimming pared 3 bases from V and 1 base from J, leaving 12 bases between. The CDR3 length is 16 residues. Germline assignment: CDR1 SEHNR and CDR2 FQNEAQ (reference sequence). The CDR3: CASSLGPRKNTGELFF. Here the CDR3 DNA reads TGTGCCAGCAGCTTGGGTCCCAGAAAGAACACCGGGGAGCTGTTTTTT.

At least ten counts were recorded for this clonotype. The J gene is TRBJ2-3, the V gene TRBV7-9, with 11 bases identical to TRBD2. The V gene's germline CDR1 is SEHNR and CDR2 FQNEAQ (reference sequence). V lost 8 bases, J lost 6 bases, and 7 bases stayed unmatched. The CDR3 has 14 residues. DNA of the CDR3: TGTGCCAGCGGGCTAGCGGGAGGACCGGATACGCAGTATTTT. Amino acids: CASGLAGGPDTQYF. The variable domain in full, with the rest retrieved from reference TRBV7-9 and TRBJ2-3, is DTGVSQNPRHKITKRGQNVTFRCDPISEHNRLYWYRQTLGQGPEFLTYFQNEAQLEKSRLLSDRFSAERPKGSFSTLEIQRTEQGDSAMYLCASGLAGGPDTQYFGPGTRLTVL.